This section outlines one T cell receptor beta chain sequence together with its context. In the authors' methods: Reference gene primers were amplified, and this amplification served to estimate nucleated cell counts. The data were produced by immunoSEQ multiplex PCR, yet TCRdb's version contains in-frame clones alone and is incomplete. V, J and clone size reflect that table, while D and trimming were determined from the DNA. The data show some 150,000 clones, 80% to 90% seen once. This entry is derived from a study of blood T cell repertoires in COVID-19. Study-wide context: There were acute and convalescent COVID-19 samples, and they came from the United States, Italy and Spain. Sources were T cells, B-cell-depleted T cells, or PBMCs; the material itself was cDNA or gDNA.

This CDR3 spans 13 amino acids. V was cut by 2 bases and J by 4 bases, with 9 bases left in between. In germline, CDR1 is GTSNPN, CDR2 SVGIG (reference sequence). The sample comprised peripheral blood. V gene TRBV30 combines with J gene TRBJ1-3; possibly TRBD1 for D (5 bases). The sequence was collected from a man in his sixties with acute or convalescent COVID-19. Here the CDR3 reads CAWSSRQGNTIYF. Written as DNA, the CDR3 is TGTGCCTGGAGTTCCAGACAGGGAAACACCATATATTTT. Full variable domain (remainder filled in from reference TRBV30 and TRBJ1-3): SQTIHQWPATLVQPVGSPLSLECTVEGTSNPNLYWYRQAAGRGLQLLFYSVGIGQISSEVPQNLSASRPQDRQFILSSKKLLLSDSGFYLCAWSSRQGNTIYFGEGSWLTVV.